These 29 T cell receptor beta chains came from one sample sequenced in a study of T cell repertoires in cytomegalovirus infection (dated by TCRdb to the late 2010s). The sample was run on an Illumina HiSeq 1500. TCRdb reworked the public reads: Q25 trimming with fastp, MiXCR clone assembly, productive beta chains retained. A single entry per CDR3 protein holds the most common genes and DNA from its merged rows. The sample contains around 450,000 distinct CDR3 sequences, 25% to 40% of them found a single time. Around 13% of the sample lies in the top ten. Sequences were obtained from PBMCs. Source of these receptors: a human donor in good health (CMV status not recorded). Some clones in this sample may be carry-over from other donors' samples.

This clonotype showed up many times. J is TRBJ2-3 and V is TRBV7-2; weak D call: TRBD1 (6 bases). CDR1 SGHTA and CDR2 FQGNSA come from the germline V gene. The CDR3 consists of 14 residues. V was pared by 7 bases and J by 2 bases, with 13 bases between. This chain's CDR3 is CASNLGAFTDTQYF. The DNA of the CDR3 is TGTGCCAGCAATCTGGGGGCCTTCACAGATACGCAGTATTTT.

This clonotype has just a few counts. The chain is built from TRBV6-1 and TRBJ2-6; D may match TRBD1 or TRBD2 (5 bases each). Between the trimmed V and J ends, which lost 7 bases and 4 bases, there was a span of 14 bases. Germline V gives CDR1 MNHNS, CDR2 SASEGT. There are 15 residues in the CDR3. This CDR3 reads CASTGTTAGANVLTF. The CDR3 DNA reads as TGTGCCAGCACCGGGACCACTGCGGGGGCCAACGTCCTGACTTTC.

This clonotype has ten or more counts. This sequence joins TRBV7-8 and TRBJ1-4, with D perhaps TRBD1 (5 bases). The CDR3 has 13 amino acids. The ends were cut back, 5 bases at V and 7 bases at J, with 11 bases in the middle. CDR1 and CDR2 (germline): SGHVS, FQNEAQ. As DNA, the CDR3 is TGTGCCAGCAGCCGAGGGGTTAGTGAAAAACTGTTTTTT. Translated, it gives CASSRGVSEKLFF.

Comments on this clonotype: A much larger clonotype is one base distant, so this may be a read error. The chain joins TRBV7-2 to TRBJ1-1, with D possibly TRBD1 on 6 matching bases. The CDR3 is 14 residues long. The germline gives CDR1 SGHTA, CDR2 FQGNSA. V shed 1 base and J shed 1 base, with 7 bases lying between them. CDR3 in DNA: TGTGCCAGCAGCTTAGGGGACACGAACACTGAAGCTTTCTTT. Protein: CASSLGDTNTEAFF.

The chain combines TRBV19 with TRBJ1-5, with TRBD1 identical over 7 bases. J gave up 3 bases and V 7 bases, and 9 bases lay outside the gene matches. Germline CDR1 is LNHDA and CDR2 is SQIVND (reference sequence). There are 15 residues in the CDR3. CDR3 amino acids: CASNSHRGNNQPQHF. The CDR3 bases are TGTGCCAGTAATTCTCACAGGGGTAACAATCAGCCCCAGCATTTT. The whole variable domain, filled in from reference TRBV19 and TRBJ1-5, reads DGGITQSPKYLFRKEGQNVTLSCEQNLNHDAMYWYRQDPGQGLRLIYYSQIVNDFQKGDIAEGYSVSREKKESFPLTVTSAQKNPTAFYLCASNSHRGNNQPQHFGDGTRLSIL.

This clonotype was picked up many times. V and J are TRBV12-3 or TRBV12-4 and TRBJ2-6; no firm D call. V shed 5 bases and J shed 0 bases, with 20 bases lying between them. CDR3 length equals 19 residues. Written as DNA, the CDR3 is TGTGCCAGCAGTCCCCGTGAGATGGCGGTAAACTCTGGGGCCAACGTCCTGACTTTC. Encoded protein: CASSPREMAVNSGANVLTF.

Ten or more counts support this clonotype. This chain links TRBV7-2 with TRBJ1-1; D is unresolved. V lost 5 bases and J lost 3, with 10 bases in between. Per the germline V gene, CDR1 is SGHTA and CDR2 is FQGNSA. CDR3 size: 13 residues. The CDR3 spells CASSRRTDTEAFF. As DNA, the CDR3 is TGTGCCAGCAGCCGACGGACGGACACTGAAGCTTTCTTT. Complete variable domain (other parts from reference TRBV7-2 and TRBJ1-1): GAGVSQSPSNKVTEKGKDVELRCDPISGHTALYWYRQSLGQGLEFLIYFQGNSAPDKSGLPSDRFSAERTGGSVSTLTIQRTQQEDSAVYLCASSRRTDTEAFFGQGTRLTVV.

This clonotype showed up many times. The rearrangement uses TRBV7-2 and TRBJ2-1; a possible D gene is TRBD2 (5 bases). From germline, CDR1 is SGHTA and CDR2 FQGNSA. The CDR3 covers 17 residues. V was cut by 3 bases and J by 0 bases, with 15 bases left in between. CDR3 sequence: CASSFRTRSASYNEQFF. The DNA for the CDR3 is TGTGCCAGCAGCTTTCGAACTAGGTCGGCCTCCTACAATGAGCAGTTCTTC.

The chain uses TRBV4-1 and TRBJ1-5; possible D gene TRBD1, 5 bases. The CDR3 contains 13 residues. With 4 bases removed from V and 7 bases from J, the gap between germline ends came to 11 bases. Germline V gives CDR1 MGHRA, CDR2 YSYEKL. The CDR3 loop is CASSRSRAQPQHF. The CDR3 DNA sequence: TGCGCCAGCAGCCGCTCCAGGGCCCAGCCCCAGCATTTT.

The V gene is TRBV14, the J gene TRBJ2-7, with a weak D call TRBD2 (5 bases). Trimming took 4 bases from V and 3 from J, leaving 13 bases between them. CDR1 is SGHDN, CDR2 FVKESK, per germline. The CDR3 is 14 residues long. The CDR3 region has the DNA TGTGCCAGCAGCCTATCGGGGAACCTCTACGAGCAGTACTTC. This gives the protein CASSLSGNLYEQYF.

The rearrangement uses TRBV7-8 and TRBJ2-5; the match to TRBD1 covers 7 bases. This CDR3 region has 17 residues. Germline V gene lookup returns CDR1 SGHVS and CDR2 FQNEAQ. V lost 4 bases to trimming and J lost 1 base; unmatched junction nucleotides: 12. CDR3 sequence reads: CASSSPAGTASQETQYF. CDR3 sequence (DNA): TGTGCCAGCAGCTCCCCAGCCGGGACAGCCAGCCAAGAGACCCAGTACTTC.

V gene TRBV6-2 or TRBV6-3 combines with J gene TRBJ2-2; TRBD2 matches at 7 bases. Germline values: CDR1 MNHEY, CDR2 SVGEGT. The V segment lost 6 bases and the J segment 4 bases; nucleotides outside the gene matches: 5. There are 14 residues in the CDR3. DNA for the CDR3: TGTGCCAGCAGAGAGCGGGGCAGCACCGGGGAGCTGTTTTTT. This gives the protein CASRERGSTGELFF.

This clonotype has only a few counts. J is TRBJ2-6 and V is TRBV6-5, with D perhaps matching TRBD1 (7 bases). The CDR3 runs 17 residues. V was cut by 2 bases and J by 4 bases, with 15 bases left in between. Germline lookup yields CDR1 MNHEY and CDR2 SVGAGI. The DNA for the CDR3 is TGTGCCAGCAGTTACCTCAGGGGGGAGGCCGGGGCCAACGTCCTGACTTTC. Protein: CASSYLRGEAGANVLTF.

The rearrangement uses TRBV5-4 and TRBJ2-1; TRBD2 agrees at 12 bases. The CDR3 extends over 16 amino acids. Germline V gene lookup returns CDR1 SGHNT and CDR2 YYREEE (reference sequence). Losses at the gene ends were 4 bases for V and 5 bases for J; bases not matched to a gene: 7. The CDR3, as DNA: TGTGCCAGCAGCGAGAAACTAGCGGGGGGCCACAATGAGCAGTTCTTC. This translates into CASSEKLAGGHNEQFF.

The J gene is TRBJ1-5, the V gene TRBV12-3 or TRBV12-4; D unclear. The CDR3 spans 12 residues. V was cut by 6 bases and J by 4 bases, with 7 bases left in between. CDR3 in amino acids: CASSRVNQPQHF. For the CDR3, the DNA is TGTGCCAGCAGCCGCGTTAATCAGCCCCAGCATTTT.

This chain links TRBV12-3 or TRBV12-4 with TRBJ1-4; D not certain. The CDR3 runs 12 residues. V was shortened by 6 bases and J by 11 bases, with 13 bases between the two germline ends. This CDR3 is CASSTRRGKLFF. CDR3 nucleotide sequence: TGTGCCAGCAGCACCCGGCGGGGTAAACTGTTTTTT.

This clonotype was seen at least ten times. This rearrangement joins TRBV7-6 to TRBJ1-3; D is unresolved. The ends were cut back, 1 base at V and 2 bases at J, with 6 bases in the middle. This CDR3 is 14 amino acids long. CDR1 and CDR2 from the germline V gene are SGHVS and FNYEAQ. Here the CDR3 reads CASSLGRTGNTIYF. As DNA, the CDR3 is TGTGCCAGCAGCTTAGGACGGACTGGAAACACCATATATTTT.

Only a few counts were recorded for this clonotype. This clone may be a read error of a much larger clone one base away. The V gene is TRBV11-2, the J gene TRBJ2-2, with 8 bases matching TRBD1. J was trimmed by 1 base and V by 4 bases; bases with no gene match: 2. The CDR3 has 15 residues. Germline V gives CDR1 SGHAT, CDR2 FQNNGV. DNA of the CDR3: TGTGCCAGCAGCTCCGGGACAGGGAACACCGGGGAGCTGTTTTTT. Protein: CASSSGTGNTGELFF.

The chain employs TRBV18 and TRBJ1-1; possible D gene TRBD1, 6 bases. Germline V CDR1 and CDR2: KGHSH, LQKENI. CDR3 length: 14 amino acids. The V end was cut by 3 bases, the J end by 3 bases, with 11 bases between. The CDR3 loop is CASSPLRGDTEAFF. The CDR3 coding sequence is TGTGCCAGCTCACCTCTCAGGGGCGACACTGAAGCTTTCTTT.

This clonotype was picked up many times. The genes are TRBV28 and TRBJ1-2; 8 bases are a match to TRBD1. Per germline, CDR1 MDHEN and CDR2 SYDVKM. There are 13 residues in the CDR3. V lost 5 bases, J lost 7 bases, and 6 bases stayed unmatched. The CDR3 DNA follows: TGTGCCAGCAGTCCCGGACAGGGCCGTGGCTACACCTTC. Translation: CASSPGQGRGYTF.

The chain employs TRBV12-3 or TRBV12-4 and TRBJ2-1; D is unclear. The CDR3 length is 14 residues. V lost 5 bases, J lost 3 bases, and 11 bases lay in between. CDR3 sequence (DNA): TGTGCCAGCAGTCGGCTCAGCAACTACAATGAGCAGTTCTTC. Its protein is CASSRLSNYNEQFF.

This clonotype was seen at least ten times. The chain couples TRBV7-2 to TRBJ2-1; tentative D call: TRBD2 (5 bases). The V end lost 5 bases, the J end lost 8 bases, and 16 bases lay between the germline ends. CDR1 is SGHTA and CDR2 is FQGNSA in the germline V gene. The CDR3 has 14 residues. CDR3 DNA sequence: TGTGCCAGCAGCATGGACTTCATCCTCCATGAGCAGTTCTTC. Translation: CASSMDFILHEQFF.

This sequence joins TRBV7-9 and TRBJ1-4; the D is unclear. Trimming took 5 bases from V and 8 from J, leaving 6 bases between them. Germline CDR1 is SEHNR and CDR2 is FQNEAQ (reference sequence). CDR3 length: 11 amino acids. The chain's CDR3 is CASSPIEKLFF. The DNA for the CDR3 is TGTGCCAGCAGCCCGATAGAAAAACTGTTTTTT.

At least ten counts were recorded for this clonotype. The chain recombines TRBV7-2 with TRBJ2-7; D unclear. The ends were cut back, 0 bases at V and 2 bases at J, with 17 bases in the middle. CDR1 and CDR2 from the germline V gene are SGHTA and FQGNSA. CDR3 size: 17 residues. The chain's CDR3 is CASSLAPATVTAYEQYF. The CDR3 DNA reads TGTGCCAGCAGCTTAGCCCCCGCCACAGTGACTGCCTACGAGCAGTACTTC.

Note on this clonotype: The junction departs from germline at one end; a sequencing error may be responsible. The genes are TRBV6-2 or TRBV6-3 and TRBJ1-1, with 7 bases identical to TRBD1. Germline-derived CDR1 and CDR2 are MNHEY and SVGEGT. This CDR3 region has 13 residues. The CDR3, as DNA: TGTGCCAGCAGTTACTCTACAGGGGCCCAGGCTTTATTT. Protein: CASSYSTGAQALF.

There are many counts of this clonotype. The CDR3 is CASSLGGTGYGYTF. Here the CDR3 DNA reads TGTGCCAGCAGCTTAGGCGGGACAGGCTATGGCTACACCTTC. The genes are TRBV7-2 and TRBJ1-2, with 8 bases fitting TRBD1. Germline CDR1 is SGHTA and CDR2 is FQGNSA. CDR3 length: 14 residues. The V segment lost 1 base and the J segment 4 bases; nucleotides outside the gene matches: 2.

The rearrangement uses TRBV12-3 or TRBV12-4 and TRBJ2-3, with 10 bases lining up with TRBD2. The ends lost 6 bases at V and 3 bases at J; junction bases unmatched: 6. The CDR3 totals 15 residues. In nucleotides, the CDR3 is TGTGCCAGCAGCCTTGAGACTAGCGGGACAGATACGCAGTATTTT. Protein: CASSLETSGTDTQYF.

The chain has TRBV30 and TRBJ2-3, with D unresolved. Per germline, CDR1 GTSNPN and CDR2 SVGIG (reference sequence). Trimming pared 4 bases from V and 2 bases from J, leaving 4 bases between. The CDR3 spans 11 residues. The CDR3 DNA reads TGTGCCTGGAAAATCACAGATACGCAGTATTTT. Protein product: CAWKITDTQYF.

This chain joins TRBV19 and TRBJ2-7; 7 bases are a match to TRBD1. With V trimmed by 3 bases and J by 3 bases, 5 bases remained unmatched. Germline values: CDR1 LNHDA, CDR2 SQIVND (reference sequence). The CDR3 is 14 residues long. In DNA form, the CDR3 reads TGTGCCAGTAGTATTGGGGACAGCTACTACGAGCAGTACTTC. Translating gives CASSIGDSYYEQYF.